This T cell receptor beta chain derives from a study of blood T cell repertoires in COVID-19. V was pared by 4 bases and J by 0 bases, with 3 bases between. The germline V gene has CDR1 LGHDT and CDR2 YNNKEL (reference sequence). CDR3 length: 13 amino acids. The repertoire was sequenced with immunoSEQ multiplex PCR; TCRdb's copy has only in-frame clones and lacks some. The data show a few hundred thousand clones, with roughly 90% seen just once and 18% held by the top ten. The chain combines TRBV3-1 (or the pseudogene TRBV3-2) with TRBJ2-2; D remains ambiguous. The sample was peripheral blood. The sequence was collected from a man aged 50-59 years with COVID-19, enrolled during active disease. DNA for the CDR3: TGTGCCAGCAGCCCGGCGAACACCGGGGAGCTGTTTTTT. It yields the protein CASSPANTGELFF.